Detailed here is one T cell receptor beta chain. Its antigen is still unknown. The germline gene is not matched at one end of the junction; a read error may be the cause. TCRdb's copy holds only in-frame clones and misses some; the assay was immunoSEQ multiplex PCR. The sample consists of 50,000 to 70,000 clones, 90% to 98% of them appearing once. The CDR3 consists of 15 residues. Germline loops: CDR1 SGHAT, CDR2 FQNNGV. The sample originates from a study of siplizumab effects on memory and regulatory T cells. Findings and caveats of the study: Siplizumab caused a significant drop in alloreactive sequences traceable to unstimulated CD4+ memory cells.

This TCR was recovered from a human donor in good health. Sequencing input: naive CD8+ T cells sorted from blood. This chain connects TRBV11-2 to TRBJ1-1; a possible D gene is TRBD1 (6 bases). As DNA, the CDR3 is TGTGCCAGCAGCCTAGAGGGGGATATGAACACTGAAGCTTTCTTT. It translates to CASSLEGDMNTEAFF. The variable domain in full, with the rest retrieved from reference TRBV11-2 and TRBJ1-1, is EAGVAQSPRYKIIEKRQSVAFWCNPISGHATLYWYQQILGQGPKLLIQFQNNGVVDDSQLPKDRFSAERLKGVDSTLKIQPAKLEDSAVYLCASSLEGDMNTEAFFGQGTRLTVV.